This T cell receptor (beta chain) was observed in a study of response to subunit inactivated influenza vaccine. TCRdb redid the calling of the RT-PCR reads with MiXCR, one entry per CDR3 protein. This sample carries around 750,000 distinct CDR3 sequences, around 20% of them seen once, and the ten largest clones take roughly 10%. V was cut by 3 bases and J by 0 bases, with 12 bases left in between. This CDR3 has 16 residues. The V and J genes are TRBV12-3 or TRBV12-4 and TRBJ2-1; TRBD2 is a possible D gene (6 bases). The material was PBMCs from blood, obtained 4 to 6 days after vaccination. The receptor comes from a man in his fifties or sixties who received an inactivated influenza vaccine. Here the CDR3 reads CASSFSGGRSYNEQFF. In DNA form, the CDR3 reads TGTGCCAGCAGTTTTTCTGGAGGGCGCTCCTACAATGAGCAGTTCTTC.